These 17 T cell receptor beta chains were sequenced from one sample in a study of blood T cell repertoires in COVID-19 (dated by TCRdb to between 2020 and 2021). Libraries were constructed by the immunoSEQ multiplex PCR assay. This immuneACCESS table, as held by TCRdb, lists in-frame sequences with V and J called but not all clones. Of the missing ones, under half trace to an unresolved V gene in checked studies; the others have no known cause. This sample lists roughly 150,000 clones; roughly four fifths were detected once. The biggest ten clones account for about 4% of the sample. Material: peripheral blood. The receptors here all came from an elderly woman with acute or convalescent COVID-19.

The rearrangement uses TRBV18 and TRBJ1-4; the match to TRBD1 covers 7 bases. The V gene end was trimmed by 6 bases and the J gene end by 1 base; junction bases not matched to a gene: 5. The CDR3 totals 15 residues. Germline CDR1 reads KGHSH; CDR2 reads LQKENI. The CDR3, as DNA: TGTGCCAGCTCCTCCGACAGGGAAACTAATGAAAAACTGTTTTTT. It codes for CASSSDRETNEKLFF.

The chain links TRBV5-1 to TRBJ2-3, with no clear D. V gave up 6 bases and J gave up 0 bases, with 11 bases separating them. The germline gives CDR1 SGHRS, CDR2 YFSETQ. CDR3 length: 14 amino acids. The CDR3, as DNA: TGCGCCAGCAATTTGAGGTCTAGCACAGATACGCAGTATTTT. Amino acids: CASNLRSSTDTQYF.

J is TRBJ2-3 and V is TRBV6-7; D not resolved. TRBV6-7 belongs to the ORF category, with a function that is uncertain. V was trimmed by 5 bases and J by 0 bases, leaving 12 bases between them. The CDR3 extends over 15 amino acids. The DNA for the CDR3 is TGTGCCAGCAGTCTCGTACGAGAAAGCACAGATACGCAGTATTTT. It specifies CASSLVRESTDTQYF.

This sequence joins TRBV5-4 and TRBJ2-2, with D possibly being TRBD1 (5 bases). Per the germline V gene, CDR1 is SGHNT and CDR2 is YYREEE (reference sequence). Trimming left V 0 bases short and J 2 bases short, with 11 bases between. This CDR3 has 16 residues. The CDR3 loop is CASSLVVGLNTGELFF. The CDR3 DNA reads TGTGCCAGCAGCTTGGTGGTGGGGCTAAACACCGGGGAGCTGTTTTTT.

V and J are TRBV18 and TRBJ1-1, with D hard to call. Trimming removed 0 bases at V and 4 bases at J, with 9 bases between. Germline CDR1 is KGHSH and CDR2 is LQKENI. The CDR3 is 14 amino acids. The CDR3 sequence: CASSPPSTGTEAFF. The CDR3 DNA reads as TGTGCCAGCTCACCACCTTCGACGGGCACTGAAGCTTTCTTT.

J is TRBJ1-5 and V is TRBV5-1; TRBD1 matches at 8 bases. J gave up 5 bases and V 3 bases, and 1 base lay outside the gene matches. CDR3 length: 13 residues. CDR1 is SGHRS, CDR2 YFSETQ, per germline. In DNA form, the CDR3 reads TGCGCCAGCAGCTCGACAGGGGATCAGCCCCAGCATTTT. Protein product: CASSSTGDQPQHF.

V is TRBV6-5 and J is TRBJ1-3; perhaps TRBD1 as D (6 bases). CDR1 is MNHEY and CDR2 is SVGAGI in the germline V gene. This CDR3 has 15 residues. V lost 4 bases to trimming and J lost 2 bases, with 12 bases between them. The CDR3 loop reads CASSSTGWTGNTIYF. CDR3 DNA sequence: TGTGCCAGCAGTTCTACAGGGTGGACTGGAAACACCATATATTTT.

The chain recombines TRBV6-5 with TRBJ1-1; the match to TRBD1 covers 12 bases. The CDR3 totals 15 residues. V lost 4 bases to trimming and J lost 5 bases; unmatched junction nucleotides: 5. Germline V lookup: CDR1 MNHEY, CDR2 SVGAGI. CDR3 amino acids: CASSSGTGGFTEAFF. The CDR3 nucleotides read TGTGCCAGCAGTTCCGGGACAGGGGGCTTTACTGAAGCTTTCTTT.

V is TRBV18 and J is TRBJ2-1, with D uncertain. This CDR3 contains 13 residues. V gave up 4 bases and J gave up 8 bases, with 12 bases separating them. Germline V gene lookup returns CDR1 KGHSH and CDR2 LQKENI. The CDR3 DNA follows: TGTGCCAGCTCACGCTCTCTGCGATATGAGCAGTTCTTC. Encoded protein: CASSRSLRYEQFF.

As to this clone: This same CDR3 is encoded by further DNA sequences in the sample. The chain joins TRBV2 to TRBJ2-1; no definite D call. The ends were cut back, 7 bases at V and 5 bases at J, with 3 bases in the middle. The CDR3 contains 10 residues. CDR1 and CDR2 from the germline V gene are SNHLY and FYNNEI. CDR3 sequence: CASTNNEQFF. In DNA, the CDR3 is TGTGCCAGCACTAACAATGAGCAGTTCTTC.

The chain couples TRBV21-1 to TRBJ1-5. TRBV21-1 is a documented pseudogene. The CDR3 totals 15 residues. Here the CDR3 reads CASSKDPGTIQPQHF. The CDR3 region has the DNA TGTGCCAGCAGCAAAGACCCGGGAACCATACAGCCCCAGCATTTT.

With regard to this clone: The sample has other DNA sequences that encode this CDR3 too. The genes are TRBV5-1 and TRBJ1-3; D call uncertain. V was pared by 0 bases and J by 0 bases, with 7 bases between. This CDR3 is built from 15 residues. Germline V gene sequence: CDR1 SGHRS, CDR2 YFSETQ. DNA of the CDR3: TGCGCCAGCAGCTTGGATGGGAGCTCTGGAAACACCATATATTTT. Its protein is CASSLDGSSGNTIYF.

The V call is TRBV13, the J call TRBJ1-1; TRBD1 might be the D (5 bases). Trimming cost V 5 bases and J 2 bases, with 21 bases left between them. Germline V gives CDR1 PRHDT, CDR2 FYEKMQ (reference sequence). This CDR3 contains 17 residues. CDR3 sequence reads: CASSGVREIFGNTEAFF. The CDR3 DNA follows: TGTGCCAGCAGCGGCGTCAGGGAAATTTTTGGTAACACTGAAGCTTTCTTT.

This sequence joins TRBV5-6 and TRBJ2-6; D remains unclear. The germline gives CDR1 SGHDT, CDR2 YYEEEE. V lost 5 bases and J 0 bases, leaving 6 bases between the germline ends. The CDR3 length is 14 residues. CDR3 in DNA: TGTGCCAGCAGTTTATACTCTGGGGCCAACGTCCTGACTTTC. Its translation is CASSLYSGANVLTF.

This clone came up once. This chain connects TRBV11-2 to TRBJ2-3, with D perhaps TRBD2 (5 bases). The CDR3 totals 15 residues. The V end was cut by 5 bases, the J end by 4 bases, with 16 bases between. CDR1 and CDR2 (germline): SGHAT, FQNNGV. Written as DNA, the CDR3 is TGTGCCAGCAGCACCCCGAGAGGGTTTCCAGATACGCAGTATTTT. Translated: CASSTPRGFPDTQYF.

J is TRBJ2-1 and V is TRBV7-2; 13 bases match TRBD2. Germline-derived CDR1 and CDR2 are SGHTA and FQGNSA. CDR3 length: 17 residues. Trimming removed 5 bases from V and 7 bases from J; junction bases left unmatched: 11. CDR3 region: CASSPVGRTSGRNEQFF. The CDR3 nucleotides are TGTGCCAGCAGCCCCGTCGGGCGGACTAGCGGGAGAAATGAGCAGTTCTTC.

Written as DNA, the CDR3 is TGCGCCAGCAGTGAGCACGGACAGGGCATGAACACTGAAGCTTTCTTT. This gives the protein CASSEHGQGMNTEAFF. The rearrangement joins TRBV10-1 to TRBJ1-1; 8 nucleotides match TRBD1. V trimming: 2 bases; J trimming: 0 bases; junction bases outside the gene matches: 5. This CDR3 is 16 amino acids long. The germline V gene encodes CDR1 WNHNN and CDR2 SYGVQD (reference sequence).